This T cell receptor beta chain was captured by sequencing in a study of metastatic and nonmetastatic thyroid tumors. Patients were all untreated before their thyroid surgery. TCRdb re-called the PCR reads with MiXCR. The profile covers more than 15,000 clones, with about 32% appearing a single time and about 7% taken by the ten largest. The CDR3 has 12 residues. Germline CDR1 reads DFQATT; CDR2 reads SNEGSKA (reference sequence). Trimming took 3 bases from V and 3 from J, leaving 8 bases between them. The chain is built from TRBV20-1 and TRBJ1-1; TRBD1 is a possible D gene (5 bases). Sequencing was performed on tumor tissue. The sequence was collected from a female donor with papillary thyroid cancer or a benign thyroid nodule (not recorded which). Some clones in this sample may be carry-over from other donors' samples. The CDR3 region is CSARRGDTEAFF. The CDR3 coding sequence is TGCAGTGCTAGGAGGGGTGACACTGAAGCTTTCTTT.